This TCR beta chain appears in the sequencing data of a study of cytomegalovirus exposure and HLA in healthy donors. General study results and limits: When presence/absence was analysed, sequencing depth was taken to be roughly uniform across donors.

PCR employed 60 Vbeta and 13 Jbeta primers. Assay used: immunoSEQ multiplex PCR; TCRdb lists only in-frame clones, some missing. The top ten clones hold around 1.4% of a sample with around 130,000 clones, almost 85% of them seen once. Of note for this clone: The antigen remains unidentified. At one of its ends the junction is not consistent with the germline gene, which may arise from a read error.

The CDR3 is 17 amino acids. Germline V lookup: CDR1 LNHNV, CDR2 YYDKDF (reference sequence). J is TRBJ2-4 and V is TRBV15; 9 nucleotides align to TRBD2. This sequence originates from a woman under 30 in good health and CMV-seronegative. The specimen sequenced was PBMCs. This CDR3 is CATSRPRGGGAKNSQYF. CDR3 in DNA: TGTGCCACCAGCAGACCTCGGGGCGGGGGGGCCAAAAACAGTCAGTACTTC.